Listed below are T cell receptor beta chains from one sample, sequenced in a study of T cells in Graves' hyperthyroidism and ophthalmopathy. TCRdb passed the multiplex PCR reads through MiXCR, listing each CDR3 protein once. Altogether about 480,000 distinct CDR3 sequences are present, around 24% being singletons, with the ten largest covering about 11%. The specimen sequenced was blood. These receptors came from a woman in her thirties with Graves' ophthalmopathy. CDR3s include the opening cysteine and the closing phenylalanine or tryptophan. D genes are given only for firm matches. The size of a clone is reported for some rows only, either as once, few or many, or as a class for expanded clones.

V gene: TRBV27
J gene: TRBJ2-5
clone size: NA
D gene: NA
CDR3 DNA: TGTGCCAGCAGTCTAACGGCCACAGAGACCCAGTACTTC
CDR3 protein: CASSLTATETQYF

V gene: TRBV27
J gene: TRBJ2-2
clone size: many
D gene: TRBD1
CDR3 DNA: TGTGCCAGCAGTATTAAACAGGGGGCCGGGGAGCTGTTTTTT
CDR3 protein: CASSIKQGAGELFF

V gene: TRBV6-5
J gene: TRBJ2-7
clone size: many
D gene: TRBD2
CDR3 DNA: TGTGCCAGCAGGGTGTTGACAGCGGGATACGAGCAGTACTTC
CDR3 protein: CASRVLTAGYEQYF

V gene: TRBV7-2
J gene: TRBJ2-7
clone size: once
D gene: NA
CDR3 DNA: TGTGCCAGCAGCTTAGGAATAGCCGTTTACGAGCAGTACTTC
CDR3 protein: CASSLGIAVYEQYF

V gene: TRBV6-5
J gene: TRBJ2-5
clone size: NA
D gene: TRBD2
CDR3 DNA: TGTGCCAGCAGTTATGAGTGGTCTAGCGGGGGTTTCCAAGAGACCCAGTACTTC
CDR3 protein: CASSYEWSSGGFQETQYF

V gene: TRBV6-2/TRBV6-3
J gene: TRBJ2-2
clone size: many
D gene: NA
CDR3 DNA: TGTGCCAGCAGTGGCCCCGCGAACACCGGGGAGCTGTTTTTT
CDR3 protein: CASSGPANTGELFF

V gene: TRBV29-1
J gene: TRBJ1-2
clone size: NA
D gene: NA
CDR3 DNA: TGCAGCGTTGATATCCCGGGGAACTATGGCTACACCTTC
CDR3 protein: CSVDIPGNYGYTF

V gene: TRBV19
J gene: TRBJ1-5
clone size: NA
D gene: NA
CDR3 DNA: TGTGCCAGTAGTATAGGGTACAGCCAGCCCCAGCATTTT
CDR3 protein: CASSIGYSQPQHF

V gene: TRBV6-1
J gene: TRBJ1-1
clone size: many
D gene: TRBD1
CDR3 DNA: TGTGCCAGCAGTGAAGTATTAGGGACAGCTACTGAAGCTTTCTTT
CDR3 protein: CASSEVLGTATEAFF

V gene: TRBV20-1
J gene: TRBJ2-7
clone size: NA
D gene: TRBD2
CDR3 DNA: TGCAGTGCTAGTCTAGCGGACTACGAGCAGGACTTC
CDR3 protein: CSASLADYEQDF

V gene: TRBV12-3/TRBV12-4
J gene: TRBJ1-5
clone size: many
D gene: NA
CDR3 DNA: TGTGCCAGCAGTTTCCTGGAGCAGCCCCAGCATTTT
CDR3 protein: CASSFLEQPQHF